This T cell receptor beta chain was observed in a study of siplizumab effects on memory and regulatory T cells. Method: immunoSEQ multiplex PCR; TCRdb's copy keeps in-frame clones and lacks some. Among roughly 11,000 clones, 45% to 50% were seen once, and the ten largest hold 35% to 40%. Looked up from germline, CDR1 is SGHAT and CDR2 is FQNNGV. The V end lost 5 bases, the J end lost 4 bases, and 14 bases lay between the germline ends. CDR3 length: 14 residues. By frequency in the sample, this clone is medium-sized. Its antigen is undetermined. Study conclusions and caveats: Siplizumab brought about a significant reduction in alloreactive sequences traceable to unstimulated CD4+ memory cells. Sequences below about 10^-5 frequency were poorly captured, and few alloreactive clones mapped to unstimulated subsets.

Mixed lymphocyte reaction cells were cocultured at 37°C for more than 5 days. This clonotype originated in a human donor in good health; the cells came from an allogeneic mixed lymphocyte reaction. Some clones in this sample may be carry-over from other donors' samples. This chain connects TRBV11-2 to TRBJ1-1; D is uncertain. Sequenced sample: CFSE-low (dividing) CD8+ T cells sorted from an allogeneic mixed lymphocyte reaction. This chain's CDR3 is CASSPHGGTTEAFF. The CDR3, as DNA: TGTGCCAGCAGCCCACACGGAGGAACCACTGAAGCTTTCTTT.